A single sample is the source of the 8 T cell receptor beta chains below, sequenced in a study of shared clonotypes between healthy human individuals. Generated by immunoSEQ multiplex PCR, the TCRdb table keeps only in-frame clones and is missing some. This sample has hundreds of thousands of clones, with 73% found just once. What was sequenced was memory CD4+ T cells sorted from blood. The subset was: CD45RA-negative fraction. Receptor source: a woman in her 30s in good health.

This sequence joins TRBV9 and TRBJ2-5, with 8 positions matching TRBD1. The CDR3 loop spans 16 amino acids. CDR1 is SGDLS, CDR2 YYNGEE, per germline. The J segment lost 4 bases and the V segment lost 3 bases, leaving 11 bases of the junction unmatched. CDR3 loop: CASSGETGALAETQYF. In DNA, the CDR3 is TGTGCCAGCAGCGGCGAGACAGGGGCTCTGGCAGAGACCCAGTACTTC.

CDR3 region: CASSQGGQAGQPQHF. For the CDR3, the DNA is TGCGCCAGCAGCCAAGGAGGACAGGCCGGTCAGCCCCAGCATTTT. The J gene is TRBJ1-5, the V gene TRBV4-1; 7 bases agree with TRBD1. Germline V gives CDR1 MGHRA, CDR2 YSYEKL. The V gene end was trimmed by 1 base and the J gene end by 6 bases; junction bases not matched to a gene: 6. This CDR3 has 15 residues.

The gene calls are TRBV5-1 and TRBJ2-2; D is unclear. In germline, CDR1 is SGHRS, CDR2 YFSETQ. V was cut by 3 bases and J by 5 bases, with 14 bases left in between. This CDR3 is 15 amino acids long. DNA for the CDR3: TGCGCCAGCAGCTCCCCGACCGCCGGGACCGGGGAGCTGTTTTTT. The encoded protein is CASSSPTAGTGELFF.

The sample holds a few counts of this clone. The chain joins TRBV5-1 to TRBJ2-3, with 9 nucleotides matching TRBD2. V lost 1 base to trimming and J lost 4 bases; unmatched junction nucleotides: 16. The length of the CDR3 is 19 residues. Germline values: CDR1 SGHRS, CDR2 YFSETQ. For the CDR3, the DNA is TGCGCCAGCAGCTTGTTAGGACCCAGAGCGGGCGGGGGGGCAGATACGCAGTATTTT. Encoded protein: CASSLLGPRAGGGADTQYF.

The rearrangement joins TRBV7-2 to TRBJ1-3, with 8 bases that match TRBD1. The J segment lost 0 bases and the V segment lost 4 bases, leaving 2 bases of the junction unmatched. Germline V CDR1 and CDR2: SGHTA, FQGNSA. This CDR3 is built from 15 residues. The CDR3 sequence is CASSSQGGSGNTIYF. Here the CDR3 DNA reads TGTGCCAGCAGCTCACAGGGGGGCTCTGGAAACACCATATATTTT. The full variable domain, with the rest looked up from reference TRBV7-2 and TRBJ1-3, is GAGVSQSPSNKVTEKGKDVELRCDPISGHTALYWYRQSLGQGLEFLIYFQGNSAPDKSGLPSDRFSAERTGGSVSTLTIQRTQQEDSAVYLCASSSQGGSGNTIYFGEGSWLTVV.

This CDR3 is CASSLGSTKNIQYF. The CDR3 nucleotides are TGTGCCAGCAGCTTGGGATCCACCAAAAACATTCAGTACTTC. The chain links TRBV5-4 to TRBJ2-4; D gene unclear. Trimming pared 0 bases from V and 2 bases from J, leaving 6 bases between. Germline V CDR1 and CDR2: SGHNT, YYREEE (reference sequence). The CDR3 runs to 14 residues.

The chain uses TRBV15 and TRBJ2-2, with 7 nucleotides matching TRBD1. This CDR3 is 15 amino acids long. Germline V gene data show CDR1 as LNHNV and CDR2 as YYDKDF (reference sequence). Germline trimming cut 2 bases from V and 6 bases from J; bases unmatched to any gene: 6. The CDR3 nucleotides read TGTGCCACCAGCAGAACACAGGGGATCGCCGGGGAGCTGTTTTTT. Amino acid sequence: CATSRTQGIAGELFF.

V is TRBV11-2 and J is TRBJ1-1; D is perhaps TRBD1 (5 bases). The CDR3 contains 13 residues. Germline V gene lookup returns CDR1 SGHAT and CDR2 FQNNGV. The V gene lost 3 bases and the J gene lost 1 base, with 6 bases spanning the gap. The CDR3 nucleotides read TGTGCCAGCAGCTTCACAGGGAACACTGAAGCTTTCTTT. The encoded protein is CASSFTGNTEAFF.